This is a list of T cell receptor beta chains from one sample in a study of shared T cell receptors in the human thymus. The protocol was immunoSEQ multiplex PCR, while the TCRdb copy is restricted to in-frame clones and leaves out a portion. The data show some 640,000 clones, around 87% seen once. These data also formed part of another study, on human thymus T cells.

The sequenced sample consisted of thymocytes. All receptors come from a boy in the first two years of life with a congenital heart defect. CDR3s include the opening cysteine and the closing phenylalanine or tryptophan. A D gene is named only where the DNA matches it firmly. Clone size is stated in some rows and not others, as once, few, many or a class when expanded.

D	J	V	size	CDR3	DNA
-	TRBJ2-5	TRBV4-1	-	CASSQQGRGAETQYF	TGCGCCAGCAGCCAGCAGGGCAGGGGAGCGGAGACCCAGTACTTC
TRBD2	TRBJ2-3	TRBV9	once	CASSVTPTSGSWTDTQYF	TGTGCCAGCAGCGTAACTCCCACTAGCGGGAGTTGGACAGATACGCAGTATTTT
TRBD1	TRBJ2-1	TRBV7-9	-	CASSRPGTGKENEQFF	TGTGCCAGCAGCCGACCCGGGACAGGGAAGGAAAATGAGCAGTTCTTC
TRBD2	TRBJ2-5	TRBV7-9	-	CASSSGAGAVETQYF	TGTGCCAGCAGCTCGGGAGCGGGGGCGGTGGAGACCCAGTACTTC
TRBD1	TRBJ2-1	TRBV19	-	CASSLLSGGNEQFF	TGTGCCAGTAGTCTTCTTTCAGGGGGCAATGAGCAGTTCTTC
-	TRBJ1-2	TRBV2	-	CASSEAVGVYGYTF	TGTGCCAGCAGTGAAGCGGTCGGGGTCTATGGCTACACCTTC
TRBD1	TRBJ2-7	TRBV5-1	once	CASSSRRDRGEIYEQYF	TGCGCCAGCAGCAGCCGACGGGACAGGGGAGAGATCTACGAGCAGTACTTC
-	TRBJ1-1	TRBV6-1	-	CASSEARSQGKNTEAFF	TGTGCCAGCAGTGAAGCACGATCCCAGGGAAAGAACACTGAAGCTTTCTTT
TRBD2	TRBJ2-5	TRBV28	-	CASSWASGKETQYF	TGTGCCAGCAGTTGGGCTAGCGGGAAAGAGACCCAGTACTTC
TRBD2	TRBJ2-2	TRBV14	-	CASSQAYGGGGRTGELFF	TGTGCCAGCAGCCAAGCCTACGGCGGGGGAGGCAGGACCGGGGAGCTGTTTTTT
-	TRBJ1-1	TRBV28	-	CASSPGIEAFF	TGTGCCAGCAGTCCAGGGATTGAAGCTTTCTTT
-	TRBJ1-1	TRBV9	-	CASSPQGRGDMNTEAFF	TGTGCCAGCAGCCCCCAGGGGAGAGGGGATATGAACACTGAAGCTTTCTTT
TRBD2	TRBJ2-3	TRBV28	-	CASSFSTSGRGVDTQYF	TGTGCCAGCAGTTTTTCTACTAGCGGGAGAGGCGTGGATACGCAGTATTTT